This T cell receptor beta chain was profiled in a study of cytomegalovirus exposure and HLA in healthy donors. On the study more broadly: A later analysis reported the 120 validation repertoires used the same platform as the approximately 660 first-cohort repertoires.

General observations from the study: According to a subsequent analysis, TCR clusters identified in the first cohort showed a tendency to co-occur across the 120 validation repertoires.

Clones were sequenced by immunoSEQ multiplex PCR, and TCRdb holds only the in-frame ones, with some missing. The sample lists some 350,000 clones; around 90% were seen once. With 4 bases removed from V and 3 bases from J, the gap between germline ends came to 16 bases. CDR3 length: 15 amino acids. Germline lookup yields CDR1 SEHNR and CDR2 FQNEAQ (reference sequence). As to this clone: The antigen is unknown.

The chain employs TRBV7-9 and TRBJ2-7; D tentatively reads TRBD1 or TRBD2 (6 bases each). This sequence was found in a woman aged 25 to 39 in good health and CMV-seropositive. Material for sequencing was PBMCs. The CDR3: CASSSSPGANYEQYF. The DNA of the CDR3 is TGTGCCAGCAGCTCATCCCCGGGGGCGAACTACGAGCAGTACTTC. Supplemented by reference TRBV7-9 and TRBJ2-7, the full variable domain reads DTGVSQNPRHKITKRGQNVTFRCDPISEHNRLYWYRQTLGQGPEFLTYFQNEAQLEKSRLLSDRFSAERPKGSFSTLEIQRTEQGDSAMYLCASSSSPGANYEQYFGPGTRLTVT.